Given below is one T cell receptor beta chain in context. There is no known antigen for this receptor. The input lacks base qualities; no much larger clone sits a single base away. V drops 7 bases and J drops 2 bases, leaving 12 bases in between. Via the germline V gene, CDR1 is SGHVS and CDR2 FQNEAQ. The CDR3 contains 13 residues, cysteine and phenylalanine counted. Only the CDR3 DNA stays, 39 bases, in frame from base 1. The immunoSEQ Assay, a bias-controlled multiplex PCR, was used to amplify TCRbeta CDR3 regions from genomic DNA. Per the source publication's procedure: The number of nucleated cells in each sample was estimated from the amplification of reference gene primers within the assay. Sequence reads were collapsed and filtered to measure the absolute abundance of every unique TCRbeta CDR3 rearrangement. Productive Simpson clonality was computed per sample as the square root of Simpson's diversity index over productive rearrangements. In its TCRdb copy, this immuneACCESS table keeps in-frame sequences only and misses some clones. Where compared with another copy, unresolved V genes explain less than half of these, and the others have no known cause. That table gives V, J and clone size, and the DNA gave D and trimming. This sample holds about 430,000 clones; approximately 88% were observed only once. The ten top clones hold around 0.95% of the sample.

The data were obtained in a study of blood T cell repertoires in COVID-19 (TCRdb year 2020). Context from the whole study: Samples from collaborators originated in the United States, Italy and Spain and spanned both the acute and convalescent phases of COVID-19. The repertoires were released in a freely available public database intended as a resource for research on the immune response to SARS-CoV-2. A de-identified subject ID, COVID-19 status, age in years and sex were almost always included in the sample metadata. Where available, HLA class I and class II types were taken from metadata supplied by the sample provider and were not determined by assay-based typing. Samples came from the ongoing ImmuneRACE study (first 160 participants) plus 1,254 subjects from 6 global collaborators. Subjects who had been exposed to COVID-19, were actively infected with it, or had recovered from it provided the deeply sampled blood TCRbeta repertoires that made up the dataset. The material from the prospective study consisted of cDNA or gDNA derived from T cells, B-cell-depleted T cells, or PBMCs.

Participants in the prospective study were enrolled through a virtual design, were aged roughly 18 to 100 years, and lived in 24 United States geographic areas. In the prospective study, participants were assigned to cohorts based on the clinical history participants reported in a screening survey and a study questionnaire. Each participant in the prospective study had whole blood, serum and a nasopharyngeal or oropharyngeal swab collected by mobile phlebotomists. Over an approximately 2-month period, participants in the prospective study had the option of providing additional blood draws and questionnaires. Blood samples from the prospective study were shipped frozen or at room temperature prior to DNA extraction. Findings and caveats that apply to the study as a whole: The amount of clinical and demographic metadata varied by source and participant and was provided uncurated.

The sequenced sample consisted of PBMCs or T cells enriched from blood (not recorded which). The chain is assembled from TRBV7-8 and TRBJ2-7; the D region possibly corresponds to TRBD2 (5 bases align). This sequence originates from a woman aged 25 to 39 with acute COVID-19. CDR3 sequence: CASISEGAYEQYF. The nucleotide sequence reads as follows: TGTGCCAGCATCTCAGAGGGAGCCTACGAGCAGTACTTC.